Below, 16 T cell receptor beta chains from the same sample are listed, as sequenced in a study of lymphopenia after photon versus proton radiotherapy. Assay: immunoSEQ multiplex PCR; the TCRdb copy retains only in-frame clones and omits some. Among around 16,000 clones listed, about 85% were seen once. The sample was peripheral blood, taken from a patient treated with proton-based radiotherapy. All receptors derive from an older woman with cholangiocarcinoma. Some clones in this sample may be carry-over from other donors' samples.

CDR3 in amino acids: CASSYGTGGEQYF. Here the CDR3 DNA reads TGTGCCAGCAGTTACGGGACAGGGGGTGAGCAGTACTTC. The chain links TRBV6-5 to TRBJ2-7; 11 bases agree with TRBD1. Trimming cost V 2 bases and J 7 bases; bases outside gene matches: 1. The CDR3 has 13 residues. Germline CDR1 reads MNHEY; CDR2 reads SVGAGI.

This chain links TRBV27 with TRBJ1-4; D is unresolved. V lost 5 bases and J lost 4, with 11 bases in between. The CDR3 runs 14 residues. Germline V lookup: CDR1 MNHEY, CDR2 SMNVEV (reference sequence). DNA for the CDR3: TGTGCCAGCAGTCCAGTGGGAGGTAATGAAAAACTGTTTTTT. Protein: CASSPVGGNEKLFF.

The genes are TRBV19 and TRBJ1-1, with TRBD1 matching 8 bases. Germline CDR1 is LNHDA and CDR2 is SQIVND (reference sequence). The CDR3 totals 16 residues. With 9 bases clipped from V and 2 bases from J, the junction kept 14 bases outside the gene matches. The CDR3 loop reads CASGHRDRTPNTEAFF. CDR3 in DNA: TGTGCCAGCGGACACCGGGACAGGACTCCAAACACTGAAGCTTTCTTT.

The chain combines TRBV5-5 with TRBJ1-2; 8 bases are shared with TRBD1. Germline CDR1 is SGHKS and CDR2 is YYEKEE (reference sequence). The junction had 8 bases not matched to a gene; V was cut back by 4 bases and J by 0 bases. The CDR3 is 16 amino acids. CDR3 sequence: CASSVDPGQANYGYTF. In DNA form, the CDR3 reads TGTGCCAGCAGCGTGGACCCGGGACAGGCTAACTATGGCTACACCTTC.

V gene TRBV7-9 combines with J gene TRBJ2-5; 9 bases agree with TRBD2. The CDR3 has 13 amino acids. The V gene's germline CDR1 is SEHNR and CDR2 FQNEAQ (reference sequence). V gave up 3 bases and J gave up 5 bases; unmatched junction bases: 1. CDR3 DNA: TGTGCCAGCAGCTTTGCGGGAGGGGAGACCCAGTACTTC. Translating it yields CASSFAGGETQYF.

This clone was recorded once. The chain has TRBV18 and TRBJ1-2; TRBD1 might be the D (5 bases). The CDR3 has 15 residues. V dropped 4 bases and J dropped 2 bases, with 14 bases sitting between them. In germline, CDR1 is KGHSH, CDR2 LQKENI. The CDR3 is CASSHLDSSNYGYTF. In DNA form, the CDR3 reads TGTGCCAGCTCACATCTCGACAGCTCGAACTATGGCTACACCTTC.

The chain combines TRBV13 with TRBJ2-3; D not resolved. The germline gives CDR1 PRHDT, CDR2 FYEKMQ (reference sequence). The CDR3 sequence is 15 residues long. Deletions cut 5 bases from V and 2 bases from J, with 14 bases between. CDR3 sequence: CASSPADTVTDTQYF. The CDR3 DNA is TGTGCCAGCAGCCCCGCAGATACAGTCACAGATACGCAGTATTTT. Full variable domain (remainder filled in from reference TRBV13 and TRBJ2-3): AAGVIQSPRHLIKEKRETATLKCYPIPRHDTVYWYQQGPGQDPQFLISFYEKMQSDKGSIPDRFSAQQFSDYHSELNMSSLELGDSALYFCASSPADTVTDTQYFGPGTRLTVL.

This chain links TRBV6-1 with TRBJ2-7, with 9 positions matching TRBD1. V lost 6 bases, J lost 7 bases, and 4 bases stayed unmatched. The CDR3 runs 12 residues. CDR1 MNHNS and CDR2 SASEGT come from the germline V gene. As DNA, the CDR3 is TGTGCCAGCAGGACAGGGGGAGGGGAGCAGTACTTC. It encodes CASRTGGGEQYF.

A remark on this clone: Its ends do not fully match the called genes, so a read error is possible. In DNA form, the CDR3 reads TGTGCCAGCAGTTACATGACGGATTACGGGGAGCTGCTTTTT. Its translation: CASSYMTDYGELLF. The chain couples TRBV6-5 to TRBJ2-2; D might be TRBD2 (5 bases). Germline V gene sequence: CDR1 MNHEY, CDR2 SVGAGI. The CDR3 is 14 amino acids.

This clone was observed a single time. The chain employs TRBV7-8 and TRBJ1-4; 9 bases fit TRBD1. Unmatched junction bases numbered 8, after V lost 5 bases and J lost 7 bases. The CDR3 is 15 amino acids. CDR1 SGHVS and CDR2 FQNEAQ come from the germline V gene. This CDR3 is CASSHRQGEAEKLFF. As DNA, the CDR3 is TGTGCCAGCAGCCACCGACAGGGGGAAGCTGAAAAACTGTTTTTT.

The sample holds a few counts of this clone. J is TRBJ1-1 and V is TRBV21-1. TRBV21-1 is a documented pseudogene. This CDR3 region has 14 residues. CDR3 bases: TGTGCCAGCAGCAAAGCCCGGGTGAACACTGAAGCTTTCTTT. Its protein is CASSKARVNTEAFF.

The chain joins TRBV6-6 to TRBJ1-1; D is undetermined. The germline V and J ends were trimmed by 7 bases and 1 base, with 10 bases remaining between them. The V gene's germline CDR1 is MNHNY and CDR2 SVGAGI (reference sequence). The CDR3 is 13 amino acids. The CDR3 DNA follows: TGTGCCAGCACTGGTGGGAGGAACACTGAAGCTTTCTTT. It codes for CASTGGRNTEAFF.

V usage is TRBV12-5 and J usage is TRBJ1-5; 9 positions match TRBD1. Trimming took 3 bases from V and 6 from J; bases not matched to a gene: 21. Per the germline V gene, CDR1 is LGHNT and CDR2 is FRNRAP. The CDR3 is 20 residues long. The CDR3 loop reads CASGLEAPHTGTGFGQPQHF. The CDR3 nucleotides are TGTGCTAGTGGTTTAGAGGCCCCACACACCGGGACAGGGTTCGGTCAGCCCCAGCATTTT.

The CDR3: CASSLIGVNTEAFF. The DNA of the CDR3 is TGTGCCAGCAGCTTGATCGGGGTTAACACTGAAGCTTTCTTT. This chain uses TRBV5-8 with TRBJ1-1; no clear D. Trimming left V 1 base short and J 2 bases short, with 9 bases between. CDR1 SGHTS and CDR2 YDEGEE come from the germline V gene. CDR3 length: 14 amino acids.

The chain joins TRBV4-1 to TRBJ2-7; D uncertain. This CDR3 comprises 15 residues. Trimming removed 0 bases from V and 0 bases from J, with 9 bases in between. Germline V CDR1 and CDR2: MGHRA, YSYEKL. CDR3 region: CASSQDLVPSYEQYF. CDR3 nucleotides: TGCGCCAGCAGCCAAGATTTGGTCCCCTCCTACGAGCAGTACTTC.

The V and J genes are TRBV6-5 and TRBJ2-1; 12 bases line up with TRBD2. Germline V CDR1 and CDR2: MNHEY, SVGAGI. V was clipped by 2 bases and J by 6 bases; unmatched bases: 5. This CDR3 has 16 residues. CDR3 sequence reads: CASSYRTSGGPNEQFF. The CDR3 DNA is TGTGCCAGCAGTTACCGTACTAGCGGGGGGCCCAATGAGCAGTTCTTC.